This T cell receptor (beta chain) was recovered during a study of somatic mutations in cytotoxic T cells in rheumatoid arthritis. The CDR3 extends over 15 amino acids. The germline CDR1 and CDR2 sequences are SQVTM and ANQGSEA. V lost 4 bases, J lost 2 bases, and 9 bases stayed unmatched. Profiling relied on immunoSEQ multiplex PCR, and the TCRdb table lists in-frame clones only, not all of them. This sample has 15,000 or so clones; about 80% occur once, and the top ten carry about 20%. This TCR derives from an adult with rheumatoid arthritis. The sample consisted of CD8+ T cells sorted from blood. The V gene is TRBV29-1, the J gene TRBJ2-3, with TRBD2 matching over 7 bases. The CDR3 is CSVGDWEGYTDTQYF. The CDR3 region has the DNA TGCAGCGTTGGGGATTGGGAGGGGTACACAGATACGCAGTATTTT.